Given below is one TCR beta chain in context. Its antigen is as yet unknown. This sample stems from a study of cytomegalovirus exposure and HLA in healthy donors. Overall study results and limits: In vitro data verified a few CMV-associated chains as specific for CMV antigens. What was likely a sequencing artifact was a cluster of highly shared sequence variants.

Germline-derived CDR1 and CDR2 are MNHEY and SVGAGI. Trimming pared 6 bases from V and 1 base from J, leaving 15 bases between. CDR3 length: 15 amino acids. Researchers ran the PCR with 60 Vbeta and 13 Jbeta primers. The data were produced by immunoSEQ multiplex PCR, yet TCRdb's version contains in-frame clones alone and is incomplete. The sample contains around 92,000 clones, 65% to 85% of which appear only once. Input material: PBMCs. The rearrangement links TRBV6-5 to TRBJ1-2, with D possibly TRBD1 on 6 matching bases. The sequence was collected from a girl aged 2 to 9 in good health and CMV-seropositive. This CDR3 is CASSPGGGLNYGYTF. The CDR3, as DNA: TGTGCCAGCAGCCCGGGGGGCGGACTTAACTATGGCTACACCTTC.